Shown below are 21 T cell receptor beta chains from a single sample sequenced in a study of cytomegalovirus exposure and HLA in healthy donors. Measured with immunoSEQ multiplex PCR; TCRdb has only the in-frame clones, and not every one. This sample carries roughly 150,000 clones, 85% to 90% of them seen once, and the ten largest clones take around 3.4%. Specimen: PBMCs. The receptors derive from a woman in her late teens or twenties in good health and CMV-seropositive.

The rearrangement uses TRBV7-9 and TRBJ2-7; TRBD2 agrees at 8 bases. J was trimmed by 3 bases and V by 5 bases; bases with no gene match: 6. Germline-derived CDR1 and CDR2 are SEHNR and FQNEAQ (reference sequence). The CDR3 runs 14 residues. The CDR3 is CASSAAGTSYEQYF. The CDR3 DNA reads TGTGCCAGCAGCGCCGCCGGGACTAGCTACGAGCAGTACTTC.

This chain links TRBV2 with TRBJ2-5, with 7 nucleotides matching TRBD1. CDR1 is SNHLY and CDR2 is FYNNEI in the germline V gene. V shed 3 bases, J shed 1 base, and the junction held 2 bases outside the gene matches. This CDR3 is 14 amino acids long. Here the CDR3 reads CASSDGTAQETQYF. For the CDR3, the DNA is TGTGCCAGCAGTGACGGGACAGCCCAAGAGACCCAGTACTTC.

This rearrangement joins TRBV14 to TRBJ1-2, with 9 positions matching TRBD1. The germline V gene encodes CDR1 SGHDN and CDR2 FVKESK. The CDR3 contains 14 residues. Trimming at V came to 5 bases and at J to 6 bases, leaving 7 bases not matched to a gene. The CDR3 DNA sequence: TGTGCCAGCAGCATCTACACAGGGGGCCATGGCTACACCTTC. Its translation is CASSIYTGGHGYTF.

This clone was seen a few times. The chain uses TRBV11-2 and TRBJ2-3, with 11 bases fitting TRBD2. Germline CDR1 is SGHAT and CDR2 is FQNNGV. The ends lost 5 bases at V and 3 bases at J; junction bases unmatched: 4. The CDR3 totals 15 residues. DNA of the CDR3: TGTGCCAGCAGCCAGACTAGCGGGAAGACAGATACGCAGTATTTT. It encodes CASSQTSGKTDTQYF. The full variable domain, completed using reference TRBV11-2 and TRBJ2-3, is EAGVAQSPRYKIIEKRQSVAFWCNPISGHATLYWYQQILGQGPKLLIQFQNNGVVDDSQLPKDRFSAERLKGVDSTLKIQPAKLEDSAVYLCASSQTSGKTDTQYFGPGTRLTVL.

This sequence joins TRBV18 and TRBJ2-1, with 11 bases aligning to TRBD1. Germline lookup yields CDR1 KGHSH and CDR2 LQKENI. The CDR3 extends over 16 amino acids. The V and J ends lost 8 bases and 7 bases, in that order; junction bases with no gene match: 13. The CDR3 sequence: CASTYSGTGGRNEQFF. CDR3 sequence (DNA): TGTGCCAGCACCTACTCCGGGACAGGGGGGCGAAATGAGCAGTTCTTC.

The CDR3 sequence is CASSQGTGRPGELFF. DNA for the CDR3: TGTGCCAGCAGCCAAGGGACAGGAAGACCCGGGGAGCTGTTTTTT. This chain joins TRBV4-2 and TRBJ2-2, with 7 bases aligning to TRBD1. There are 15 residues in the CDR3. With V trimmed by 1 base and J by 6 bases, 5 bases remained unmatched. From germline, CDR1 is LGHNA and CDR2 YNFKEQ.

The V gene is TRBV11-2, the J gene TRBJ2-3, with D perhaps TRBD2 (6 bases). Deletions cut 0 bases from V and 6 bases from J, with 16 bases between. CDR1 is SGHAT and CDR2 is FQNNGV in the germline V gene. The CDR3 has 16 residues. The CDR3 nucleotides are TGTGCCAGCAGCTTAGACCTAGCGCCTCCTCCGGATACGCAGTATTTT. Translation: CASSLDLAPPPDTQYF.

The chain recombines TRBV23-1 with TRBJ1-1; D unclear. Being an ORF, TRBV23-1 has a function that is uncertain. This CDR3 spans 14 amino acids. V lost 3 bases and J lost 1, with 9 bases in between. CDR3 bases: TGCGCCAGCAGTCAGTGGACTTCGAACACTGAAGCTTTCTTT. Translating gives CASSQWTSNTEAFF.

This clone has just one count. The rearrangement uses TRBV15 and TRBJ2-5; TRBD1 might be the D (6 bases). V lost 3 bases, J lost 2 bases, and 10 bases lay in between. Per germline, CDR1 LNHNV and CDR2 YYDKDF (reference sequence). The CDR3 is made up of 14 amino acids. CDR3 sequence: CATSREGQQETQYF. CDR3 coding DNA: TGTGCCACCAGCAGGGAAGGACAGCAAGAGACCCAGTACTTC.

The V call is TRBV4-1, the J call TRBJ1-2; 7 bases align to TRBD1. This CDR3 has 14 residues. Germline V gene lookup returns CDR1 MGHRA and CDR2 YSYEKL. The junction had 8 bases not matched to a gene; V was cut back by 5 bases and J by 5 bases. The CDR3: CASSVPGQKYGYTF. CDR3 nucleotide sequence: TGCGCCAGCAGCGTACCGGGACAGAAATATGGCTACACCTTC.

This chain uses TRBV6-6 with TRBJ2-1; 9 positions match TRBD1. J lost 5 bases, V lost 3 bases, and 2 bases had no gene match. CDR3 length equals 14 residues. From germline, CDR1 is MNHNY and CDR2 SVGAGI (reference sequence). The CDR3 nucleotides read TGTGCCAGCAGTTATTGGACAGGGGACAATGAGCAGTTCTTC. Translating it yields CASSYWTGDNEQFF.

This chain joins TRBV10-2 and TRBJ2-5; 8 bases agree with TRBD2. The CDR3 extends over 14 amino acids. J gave up 4 bases and V 2 bases, and 3 bases lay outside the gene matches. Looked up from germline, CDR1 is WSHSY and CDR2 is SAAADI. The CDR3 DNA sequence: TGCGCCAGCAGTGAGCGGGGGGGCTCAGAGACCCAGTACTTC. Translation: CASSERGGSETQYF.

V gene TRBV6-6 combines with J gene TRBJ2-7, with TRBD2 matching over 12 bases. The CDR3 covers 14 residues. The ends lost 6 bases at V and 9 bases at J; junction bases unmatched: 9. Germline values: CDR1 MNHNY, CDR2 SVGAGI (reference sequence). CDR3 DNA sequence: TGTGCCAGCAGCCAGACTAGCGGGAGCACTGGGCAGTACTTC. Translated, it gives CASSQTSGSTGQYF.

This clone showed up just a few times. The J gene is TRBJ1-2, the V gene TRBV29-1; D perhaps matches TRBD1 (5 bases). Germline CDR1 and CDR2: SQVTM and ANQGSEA. This CDR3 is 13 amino acids long. With 0 bases removed from V and 6 bases from J, the gap between germline ends came to 11 bases. CDR3 coding DNA: TGCAGCGTTGAAGACGGGGGAAGTAATGGCTACACCTTC. Its translation is CSVEDGGSNGYTF.

CDR3 bases: TGTGCCAGCAGCTTAGGACTAGCGGGAGAGGACGAGCAGTACTTC. Its protein product is CASSLGLAGEDEQYF. The J gene is TRBJ2-7, the V gene TRBV11-2; 12 bases agree with TRBD2. CDR1 SGHAT and CDR2 FQNNGV come from the germline V gene. The CDR3 length is 15 residues. With V trimmed by 1 base and J by 5 bases, 3 bases remained unmatched.

The genes are TRBV18 and TRBJ2-7; TRBD1 matches at 7 bases. J was trimmed by 3 bases and V by 3 bases; bases with no gene match: 5. Germline V gives CDR1 KGHSH, CDR2 LQKENI. The CDR3 is 14 amino acids. The CDR3 here is CASSPPTGSYEQYF. The CDR3 DNA is TGTGCCAGCTCACCGCCGACAGGGAGCTACGAGCAGTACTTC. Supplemented by reference TRBV18 and TRBJ2-7, the full variable domain reads NAGVMQNPRHLVRRRGQEARLRCSPMKGHSHVYWYRQLPEEGLKFMVYLQKENIIDESGMPKERFSAEFPKEGPSILRIQQVVRGDSAAYFCASSPPTGSYEQYFGPGTRLTVT.

This clone was counted a few times. V usage is TRBV11-3 and J usage is TRBJ1-5; a weak D match, TRBD1 (6 bases). CDR3 length: 14 residues. CDR1 is SGHNT, CDR2 YENEEA, per germline. V lost 5 bases to trimming and J lost 4 bases, with 12 bases between them. CDR3 amino acids: CASSATGTNQPQHF. In DNA form, the CDR3 reads TGTGCCAGCAGCGCCACCGGGACAAATCAGCCCCAGCATTTT.

V usage is TRBV30 and J usage is TRBJ2-1; D is unresolved. Germline CDR1 reads GTSNPN; CDR2 reads SVGIG (reference sequence). This CDR3 has 12 residues. V lost 4 bases and J lost 7, with 11 bases in between. The CDR3 sequence is CAWIPTRNEQFF. CDR3 sequence (DNA): TGTGCCTGGATCCCGACTCGAAATGAGCAGTTCTTC.

The chain links TRBV7-3 to TRBJ2-1, with a weak D call TRBD2 (6 bases). This CDR3 is built from 13 residues. Trimming shortened V by 4 bases and J by 9 bases, and 13 bases separated the two germline ends. The germline V gene has CDR1 SGHTA and CDR2 FQGTGA. The CDR3 region is CASSSGTDFEQFF. CDR3 DNA: TGTGCCAGCAGCTCCGGGACTGACTTTGAGCAGTTCTTC.

The V and J genes are TRBV7-9 and TRBJ2-6; 9 positions match TRBD1. The germline gives CDR1 SEHNR, CDR2 FQNEAQ (reference sequence). The CDR3 extends over 17 amino acids. V was pared by 3 bases and J by 0 bases, with 3 bases of the junction left unmatched. CDR3 in amino acids: CASSFTGGSSGANVLTF. The CDR3, as DNA: TGTGCCAGCAGCTTTACAGGGGGCAGCTCTGGGGCCAACGTCCTGACTTTC.

This chain uses TRBV5-1 with TRBJ2-7; possible D gene TRBD1, 6 bases. V lost 0 bases and J 5 bases, leaving 12 bases between the germline ends. The CDR3 has 14 amino acids. Looked up from germline, CDR1 is SGHRS and CDR2 is YFSETQ. The DNA of the CDR3 is TGCGCCAGCAGCTTGGACAGGGTAACCCACGAGCAGTACTTC. As protein: CASSLDRVTHEQYF.